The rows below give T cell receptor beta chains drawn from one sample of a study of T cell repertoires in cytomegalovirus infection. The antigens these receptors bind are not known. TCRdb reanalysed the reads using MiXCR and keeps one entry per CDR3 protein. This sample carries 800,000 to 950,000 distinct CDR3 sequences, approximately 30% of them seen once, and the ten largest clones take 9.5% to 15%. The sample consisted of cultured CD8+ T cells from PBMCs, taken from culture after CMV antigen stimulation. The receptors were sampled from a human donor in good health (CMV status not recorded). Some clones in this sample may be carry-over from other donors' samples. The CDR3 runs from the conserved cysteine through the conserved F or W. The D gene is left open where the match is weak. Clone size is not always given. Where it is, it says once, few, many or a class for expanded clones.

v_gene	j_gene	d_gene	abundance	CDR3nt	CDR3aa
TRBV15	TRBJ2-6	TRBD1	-	TGTGCCACCATCCTCCGGGACAGGGAAAAAACTGGGGCCAACGTCCTGACTTTC	CATILRDREKTGANVLTF
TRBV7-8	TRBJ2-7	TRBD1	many	TGTGCCAGCAGCTCCCTCCCACCCGGGACAGGACCAACCTACGAGCAGTACTTC	CASSSLPPGTGPTYEQYF
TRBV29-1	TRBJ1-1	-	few	TGCAGCGCAATAGCAGGGCCCCCTGAAGCTTTCTTT	CSAIAGPPEAFF
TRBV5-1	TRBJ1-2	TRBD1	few	TGCGCCAGCAGCCTCCCCGGGACAGGGAAGGGCTACACCTTC	CASSLPGTGKGYTF
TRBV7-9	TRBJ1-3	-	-	TGTGCCAGCAGCCCTCTGGCCTCTGGAAACACCATATATTTT	CASSPLASGNTIYF
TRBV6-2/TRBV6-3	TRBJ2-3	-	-	TGTGCCAGCAGTTGGACCCTAGGGAGCCTCAACCTTACAGATACGCAGTATTTT	CASSWTLGSLNLTDTQYF
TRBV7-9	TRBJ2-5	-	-	TGTGCCAGCAGAGGGTTTCAAGAGACCCAGTACTTC	CASRGFQETQYF
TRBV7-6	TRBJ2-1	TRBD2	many	TGTGCCAGCAGCTTAGGCGGGGGGGAGTACAATGAGCAGTTCTTC	CASSLGGGEYNEQFF
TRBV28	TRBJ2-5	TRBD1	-	TGTGCCAGCAGTTTAAACGTATTGACAGGGGGCCCTGTGGAGACCCAGTACTTC	CASSLNVLTGGPVETQYF
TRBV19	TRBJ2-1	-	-	TGTGCCAGTAGTGGCCCAGGGGCAAATGAGCAGTTCTTC	CASSGPGANEQFF
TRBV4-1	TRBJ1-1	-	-	TGCGCCAGCAGCCAAAATGTGGGGCCGGGCACTGAAGCTTTCTTT	CASSQNVGPGTEAFF
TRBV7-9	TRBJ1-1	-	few	TGTGCCAGCAGCACAGGGAAATGGGCTTTCTTT	CASSTGKWAFF
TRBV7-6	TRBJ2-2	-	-	TGTGCCAGCAGCTTAGCGACAGACGCGAACACCGGGGAGCTGTTTTTT	CASSLATDANTGELFF
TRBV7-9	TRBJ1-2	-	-	TGTGCCAGCAGCCCGTCCAGGGCCCGGGGAGGCTACACCTTC	CASSPSRARGGYTF
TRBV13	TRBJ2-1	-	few	TGTGCCAGCAGCTCCCGGGCCGAGGGGGGCAATGAGCAGTTCTTC	CASSSRAEGGNEQFF
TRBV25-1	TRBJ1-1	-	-	TGTGCCAGCAATCAGGCCGTGGGGACTGAAGCTTTCTTT	CASNQAVGTEAFF
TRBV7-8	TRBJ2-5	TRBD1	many	TGTGCCAGCAGCTTAGTTCCGGGACAGCGAAAAGAGACCCAGTACTTC	CASSLVPGQRKETQYF
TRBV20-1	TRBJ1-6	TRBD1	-	TGCAGTGCTAGTAGGGACAGGGTGGCCTCACCCCTCCACTTT	CSASRDRVASPLHF
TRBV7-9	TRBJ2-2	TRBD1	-	TGTGCCAGCAGCCCTTCCTACCGGGGACAGCAAGGCGGGGAGCTGTTTTTT	CASSPSYRGQQGGELFF
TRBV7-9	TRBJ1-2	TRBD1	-	TGTGCCAGCAGCGTAACAGGGGACGTCCCCTATGGCTACACCTTC	CASSVTGDVPYGYTF
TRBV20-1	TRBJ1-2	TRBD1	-	TGCAGTGCTAGAGAGACAGGGTGGGGCTATGGCTACACCTTC	CSARETGWGYGYTF
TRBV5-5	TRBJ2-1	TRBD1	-	TGTGCCAGCAGCTCGGAGAGGGGGCGCTGGAATGAGCAGTTCTTC	CASSSERGRWNEQFF
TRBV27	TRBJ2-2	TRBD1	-	TGTGCCAGCACCTCCCGGACAGGGTCCACCGGGGAGCTGTTTTTT	CASTSRTGSTGELFF
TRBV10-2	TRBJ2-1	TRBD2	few	TGCGCCAGCTTGGGGGACCCTAGCGGGGGGTCGCCCTACAATGAGCAGTTCTTC	CASLGDPSGGSPYNEQFF
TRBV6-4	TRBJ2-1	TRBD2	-	TGTGCCAGCAGTCGACTAGCGGGGGGGCCAGATGAGCAGTTCTTC	CASSRLAGGPDEQFF
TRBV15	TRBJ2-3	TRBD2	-	TGTGCCATCGGGACTAGCGGTTACACAGATACGCAGTATTTT	CAIGTSGYTDTQYF
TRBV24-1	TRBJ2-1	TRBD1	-	TGTGCCATCAGGGACAGGTACGATAACAATGGGCAGTTCTTC	CAIRDRYDNNGQFF
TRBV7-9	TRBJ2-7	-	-	TGTGCCAGCAGTAGGGGACAAGAAAATGGCGAGCAGTACTTC	CASSRGQENGEQYF